Listed below are T cell receptor beta chains from one sample, sequenced in a study of cytomegalovirus exposure and HLA in healthy donors. Produced via immunoSEQ multiplex PCR; TCRdb's table is partial and in-frame only. The sample yields about 130,000 clones, about 96% seen once. Sequenced sample: PBMCs. The receptors shown here come from a man younger than 35 in good health and CMV-seronegative. CDR3s include the opening cysteine and the closing phenylalanine or tryptophan.

V gene: TRBV5-6
CDR3 protein: CASSLGSQGAWSGELFF

V gene: TRBV9
CDR3 protein: CASSARHTEGGANVLTF

V gene: TRBV2
CDR3 protein: CASSGGQATQPQHF

V gene: TRBV27
CDR3 protein: CASSPTGSEQFF

V gene: TRBV27
CDR3 protein: CASSTRISSYNEQFF

V gene: TRBV6-6
CDR3 protein: CASSPTRQGVQPQHF

V gene: TRBV28
CDR3 protein: CASRPLAGGDIQYF

V gene: TRBV9
CDR3 protein: CASSFGEGRRYEQYF

V gene: TRBV27
CDR3 protein: CASSSGDQPQHF

V gene: TRBV5-6
CDR3 protein: CASSLSRGQTYIREKLFF

V gene: TRBV28
CDR3 protein: CASTISPGLRGGYTF

V gene: TRBV7-9
CDR3 protein: CASSLRGGGEKLFF

V gene: TRBV28
CDR3 protein: CASSPTRDSNTEAFF

V gene: TRBV5-1
CDR3 protein: CASSLLTGSSSYNEQFF

V gene: TRBV29-1
CDR3 protein: CSVVGGAPAYEQYF

V gene: TRBV4-3
CDR3 protein: CASSQDGSGSSYNEQFF

V gene: TRBV10-3
CDR3 protein: CAIRRQGSEETQYF

V gene: TRBV5-1
CDR3 protein: CASSAVALNTEAFF

V gene: TRBV28
CDR3 protein: CASSLITRDSNEQFF

V gene: TRBV11-2
CDR3 protein: CASSPGPSGRDTQYF

V gene: TRBV25-1
CDR3 protein: CASRQGSPGELFF

V gene: TRBV5-4
CDR3 protein: CASSYLGQGDNEQFF

V gene: TRBV11-2
CDR3 protein: CASSFQTSGKWEQYF

V gene: TRBV27
CDR3 protein: CASSPLGGMHEQYF

V gene: TRBV7-2
CDR3 protein: CASSASSGPSYEQYF

V gene: TRBV18
CDR3 protein: CASSPPLAGVVNEQFF

V gene: TRBV4-3
CDR3 protein: CASSQERTDHYEQYF

V gene: TRBV4-1
CDR3 protein: CASSQASGQSYEQYF

V gene: TRBV7-9
CDR3 protein: CASSRTGQGATKNIQYF

V gene: TRBV5-4
CDR3 protein: CASSATSGMMGYNEQFF

V gene: TRBV7-8
CDR3 protein: CASSLASGRGPYEQYF

V gene: TRBV30
CDR3 protein: CAWSVQGANEAFF

V gene: TRBV4-3
CDR3 protein: CASSLGSLAGQNTEAFF

V gene: TRBV5-6
CDR3 protein: CASSLLQGLTEAFF

V gene: TRBV28
CDR3 protein: CASSLATGKGQPQHF

V gene: TRBV28
CDR3 protein: CASSLSVLAQHF

V gene: TRBV5-4
CDR3 protein: CASSFRTGGGTEAFF

V gene: TRBV4-1
CDR3 protein: CASTQGRTGPEGYTF

V gene: TRBV23-1
CDR3 protein: CASSHRGLAGEGAGELFF

V gene: TRBV28
CDR3 protein: CASSLLAVAYNEQFF

V gene: TRBV15
CDR3 protein: CATSLTLVLEAFF

V gene: TRBV7-9
CDR3 protein: CASSFPGGPVEQFF

V gene: TRBV29-1
CDR3 protein: CSIRQGRVTDTQYF

V gene: TRBV14
CDR3 protein: CASSRGQLYGYTF

V gene: TRBV28
CDR3 protein: CASSLMREQPEAFF

V gene: TRBV27
CDR3 protein: CASSLRGMVNEQFF

V gene: TRBV7-3
CDR3 protein: CASSLPGLAGGLSSYNEQFF

V gene: TRBV7-3
CDR3 protein: CASSLDRGEAFF

V gene: TRBV30
CDR3 protein: CAWRWTGDTGELFF

V gene: TRBV29-1
CDR3 protein: CSVIGGPGDTIYF

V gene: TRBV5-1
CDR3 protein: CASSLGQGPGNTIYF

V gene: TRBV19
CDR3 protein: CASSSQANTGELFF

V gene: TRBV4-2
CDR3 protein: CASSASGGTDTQYF

V gene: TRBV7-3
CDR3 protein: CASSLRARLAGEGTDTQYF

V gene: TRBV7-9
CDR3 protein: CASSLVAGGADTQYF

V gene: TRBV9
CDR3 protein: CASSGRTQGNIQYF

V gene: TRBV4-3
CDR3 protein: CASSQDRGRWGEQYF

V gene: TRBV6-1
CDR3 protein: CASSESGVYGYTF

V gene: TRBV11-2
CDR3 protein: CASSRRHRTKNGYTF

V gene: TRBV6-4
CDR3 protein: CASSESQGANTEAFF